This T cell receptor (beta chain) is from a study of control samples from healthy donors and cancer patients. Trimming pared 5 bases from V and 9 bases from J, leaving 9 bases between. This CDR3 spans 11 amino acids. CDR1 is KGHDR and CDR2 is SFDVKD in the germline V gene. This table comes from immunoSEQ multiplex PCR, and its TCRdb copy is limited to in-frame clones, with some not included. The sample shows approximately 84,000 clones, about nine tenths of them seen only once. The sample comprised blood. This chain connects TRBV24-1 to TRBJ1-1; no firm D call. The clonotype originates from a man aged 25-45 years in good health. As DNA, the CDR3 is TGTGCCACCAGTGGGAGCAGACAAGCTTTCTTT. As protein: CATSGSRQAFF.